These T cell receptor beta chains were read from a single sample in a study of cytomegalovirus exposure and HLA in healthy donors. Profiling relied on immunoSEQ multiplex PCR, and the TCRdb table lists in-frame clones only, not all of them. The sample records around 67,000 clones, 55% to 70% being singletons. The sample consisted of PBMCs. These receptors were collected from a woman aged 45-59 years in good health and CMV-seronegative. Both conserved end residues are part of each CDR3. Each record gives: D gene, clone size, J gene, V gene, CDR3 protein, CDR3 DNA. The D gene is left open where the match is weak. Not all rows give a size; the values are once, few, many and, for expanded clones, a class.

TRBD2 . TRBJ2-7 TRBV5-4 CASSSEAGTAYEQYF TGTGCCAGCAGCTCGGAAGCGGGAACGGCCTACGAGCAGTACTTC
. . TRBJ1-1 TRBV30 CAWRILGGVNTEAFF TGTGCCTGGAGAATCCTCGGGGGGGTGAACACTGAAGCTTTCTTT
. . TRBJ1-2 TRBV7-6 CASSLGGGSRGYTF TGTGCCAGCAGCTTAGGGGGAGGGTCTCGGGGCTACACCTTC
. few TRBJ2-7 TRBV7-2 CASSPRTAAYEQYF TGTGCCAGCAGCCCCCGGACAGCAGCCTACGAGCAGTACTTC
TRBD1 many TRBJ2-7 TRBV11-3 CASSLGGQGPYEQYF TGTGCCAGCAGCTTAGGGGGACAGGGACCCTACGAGCAGTACTTC
TRBD1 . TRBJ1-1 TRBV5-1 CASSLEGAGNTEAFF TGCGCCAGCAGCTTGGAGGGGGCTGGGAACACTGAAGCTTTCTTT
TRBD1 . TRBJ1-2 TRBV30 CAWGVQGASGYTF TGTGCCTGGGGTGTACAGGGGGCAAGTGGCTACACCTTC
. few TRBJ1-2 TRBV7-9 CASSLQGTGGYTF TGTGCCAGCAGCTTACAGGGGACGGGAGGCTACACCTTC
. . TRBJ1-3 TRBV30 CAWSDFRFGSGNTIYF TGTGCCTGGAGCGATTTCCGGTTCGGGTCTGGAAACACCATATATTTT
. . TRBJ2-1 TRBV2 CASSGGVRGSKDEQFF TGTGCCAGCAGTGGGGGTGTTCGGGGGTCTAAGGATGAGCAGTTCTTC
. few TRBJ1-4 TRBV5-1 CASSYSLQASGGKLFF TGCGCCAGCAGCTACTCCCTACAGGCCTCGGGGGGAAAACTGTTTTTT
. . TRBJ2-7 TRBV6-6 CASSRQSYEQYF TGTGCCAGCAGTAGACAGAGCTACGAGCAGTACTTC
TRBD2 . TRBJ2-5 TRBV28 CASTPGGLAGDVLGETQYF TGTGCCAGCACCCCGGGAGGGCTAGCGGGAGACGTGCTGGGGGAGACCCAGTACTTC
. . TRBJ1-4 TRBV5-5 CASSFQGSRATNEKLFF TGTGCCAGCAGCTTTCAGGGTAGTAGGGCAACTAATGAAAAACTGTTTTTT
. . TRBJ2-7 TRBV9 CASSPLGRTYEQYF TGTGCCAGCAGCCCCTTGGGCAGGACCTACGAGCAGTACTTC
. few TRBJ2-2 TRBV7-2 CASSLNLEGANTGELFF TGTGCCAGCAGCTTAAATCTGGAGGGAGCGAACACCGGGGAGCTGTTTTTT
. few TRBJ2-6 TRBV19 CASRPGGFGGANVLTF TGTGCCAGTAGACCAGGGGGGTTCGGTGGGGCCAACGTCCTGACTTTC
TRBD2 . TRBJ2-6 TRBV28 CASSLPGTSEISGANVLTF TGTGCCAGCAGTTTACCCGGGACTAGCGAAATCTCTGGGGCCAACGTCCTGACTTTC
TRBD2 once TRBJ2-1 TRBV7-2 CASSLFSGRDYNEQFF TGTGCCAGCAGCTTATTTAGCGGGAGGGACTACAATGAGCAGTTCTTC
TRBD1 . TRBJ1-4 TRBV4-3 CASSQDAGGVGGSLNEKLFF TGCGCCAGCAGCCAAGATGCAGGGGGCGTTGGAGGGAGTCTTAATGAAAAACTGTTTTTT
TRBD1 . TRBJ1-1 TRBV19 CASRDRDHTEAFF TGTGCCAGTAGAGACAGGGATCACACTGAAGCTTTCTTT
. . TRBJ2-5 TRBV5-1 CASSPRGSTQGGETQYF TGCGCCAGCAGCCCGAGGGGGTCCACACAGGGCGGAGAGACCCAGTACTTC
. once TRBJ1-2 TRBV28 CASSLLQEFYGYTF TGTGCCAGCAGTTTGTTACAGGAGTTCTATGGCTACACCTTC
TRBD1 . TRBJ1-1 TRBV2 CASSAGGAGSNTEAFF TGTGCCAGCAGCGCAGGGGGCGCAGGGAGTAACACTGAAGCTTTCTTT
. . TRBJ1-4 TRBV27 CASAYGQGSEKLFF TGTGCCAGCGCCTATGGGCAGGGGAGTGAAAAACTGTTTTTT
TRBD1 . TRBJ2-7 TRBV7-2 CASSLGEGATYEQYF TGTGCCAGCAGCTTAGGTGAGGGGGCCACCTACGAGCAGTACTTC
. . TRBJ1-5 TRBV4-2 CASSQDGGGNQPQHF TGTGCCAGCAGCCAAGATGGGGGGGGCAATCAGCCCCAGCATTTT
. few TRBJ2-7 TRBV28 CASIKSTGLGEQYF TGTGCCAGCATCAAATCTACAGGGTTGGGCGAGCAGTACTTC
. . TRBJ1-4 TRBV19 CASSSWTVTNEKLFF TGTGCCAGTAGTTCCTGGACAGTTACAAATGAAAAACTGTTTTTT
TRBD1 . TRBJ2-5 TRBV4-3 CASSQETTGLETQYF TGCGCCAGCAGCCAGGAGACGACAGGGTTGGAGACCCAGTACTTC
. . TRBJ1-1 TRBV10-3 CAIKAGLTEAFF TGTGCCATCAAGGCAGGGCTCACTGAAGCTTTCTTT
TRBD1 . TRBJ1-5 TRBV19 CASSIRDSRNQPQHF TGTGCCAGTAGTATACGGGACAGTCGCAATCAGCCCCAGCATTTT
. few TRBJ1-1 TRBV7-8 CASSLGASPEAFF TGTGCCAGCAGCTTAGGGGCCAGCCCTGAAGCTTTCTTT
TRBD2 . TRBJ2-3 TRBV30 CAWNSGRGGTDTQYF TGTGCCTGGAATAGCGGGAGGGGGGGAACAGATACGCAGTATTTT
. . TRBJ2-6 TRBV6-5 CASSYSKLSGANVLTF TGTGCCAGCAGTTACTCGAAACTCTCTGGGGCCAACGTCCTGACTTTC
. . TRBJ2-1 TRBV12-5 CASGPTWNEQFF TGTGCTAGTGGTCCGACTTGGAATGAGCAGTTCTTC
TRBD1 . TRBJ1-1 TRBV5-1 CASSLGASGQGEAFF TGCGCCAGCAGCTTGGGTGCATCGGGACAGGGTGAAGCTTTCTTT
. . TRBJ2-3 TRBV28 CASSDYNGPDTQYF TGTGCCAGCAGCGACTATAACGGCCCAGATACGCAGTATTTT
TRBD2 . TRBJ2-7 TRBV5-8 CASSALAGTHYEQYF TGTGCCAGCAGCGCCCTAGCGGGAACCCACTACGAGCAGTACTTC
TRBD1 . TRBJ2-3 TRBV5-1 CASSRTPGQVTDTQYF TGCGCCAGCAGCCGCACCCCGGGACAGGTCACAGATACGCAGTATTTT
TRBD1 . TRBJ1-5 TRBV6-6 CASSNTGTGYNQPQHF TGTGCCAGCAGTAATACCGGGACAGGGTACAATCAGCCCCAGCATTTT
TRBD1 . TRBJ2-7 TRBV4-3 CASSQDHGTGYGYEQYF TGCGCCAGCAGCCAAGACCACGGGACAGGGTACGGCTACGAGCAGTACTTC
TRBD1 . TRBJ1-1 TRBV10-3 CAIGEDRESEAFF TGTGCCATCGGTGAAGACAGGGAGTCTGAAGCTTTCTTT